Listed below are T cell receptor beta chains from one sample, sequenced in a study of neurological immune-mediated disorders. MiXCR was run by TCRdb on the 5' RACE reads, yielding one entry per CDR3 protein. Here the sample spans around 69,000 distinct CDR3 sequences, 3.5% to 5.5% being singletons. The sample was PBMCs. All receptors come from a man aged 25 to 40 with multiple sclerosis. Each CDR3 is given with its conserved first and last residue. A D gene is named only where the DNA matches it firmly. Part of the rows lack a size; the others show once, few, many or a class for expanded clones.

v_call	d_call	clone_size	j_call	cdr3_aa	cdr3_nt
TRBV11-2	NA	many	TRBJ2-1	CASLRPTNHNEQFF	TGTGCCAGCCTAAGGCCGACCAACCACAATGAGCAGTTCTTC
TRBV6-6	NA	many	TRBJ1-1	CASSLGVPEAFF	TGTGCCAGCAGTCTGGGTGTGCCTGAAGCTTTCTTT
TRBV9	NA	many	TRBJ2-7	CASSVRLDYEQYF	TGTGCCAGCAGCGTAAGACTAGACTACGAGCAGTACTTC
TRBV6-1	TRBD1	many	TRBJ1-1	CASSSDRGTEAFF	TGTGCCAGCAGTTCCGACAGGGGGACTGAAGCTTTCTTT
TRBV3-1	NA	many	TRBJ1-2	CASSRQSYFFGYTF	TGTGCCAGCAGCCGACAGTCCTATTTTTTTGGCTACACCTTC
TRBV20-1	NA	many	TRBJ1-5	CSASLSNQPQHF	TGCAGTGCGAGTCTTAGCAATCAGCCCCAGCATTTT
TRBV20-1	TRBD1	few	TRBJ1-5	CSVLTGSGNQPQHF	TGCAGTGTTTTGACAGGGTCCGGCAATCAGCCCCAGCATTTT
TRBV7-2	NA	many	TRBJ2-7	CASSFSSVSGGSPYEQYF	TGTGCCAGCAGCTTCTCTAGCGTATCGGGGGGCTCCCCCTACGAGCAGTACTTC
TRBV28	NA	few	TRBJ1-2	CASSSSRAQTF	TGTGCCAGCAGTTCGTCGAGGGCGCAAACCTTC
TRBV7-9	NA	few	TRBJ2-7	CASSLVWSYEQYF	TGTGCCAGCAGCTTAGTGTGGAGCTACGAGCAGTACTTC
TRBV20-1	TRBD1	many	TRBJ1-2	CSATTGGYGYTF	TGCAGTGCAACGACAGGGGGCTATGGCTACACCTTC
TRBV5-1	NA	many	TRBJ2-1	CASSPIGGLSNEQFF	TGCGCCAGCAGCCCCATCGGCGGGTTAAGCAATGAGCAGTTCTTC
TRBV27	NA	NA	TRBJ1-1	CASSPLSAGTRGTEAFF	TGTGCCAGCAGTCCTTTATCGGCCGGGACGCGGGGGACTGAAGCTTTCTTT
TRBV20-1	TRBD1	NA	TRBJ2-1	CSARDWTGRSYNEQFF	TGCAGTGCTAGAGATTGGACAGGGAGATCCTACAATGAGCAGTTCTTC
TRBV6-4	TRBD1	NA	TRBJ2-3	CASSPGTGTADTQYF	TGTGCCAGCAGTCCCGGGACAGGGACTGCAGATACGCAGTATTTT
TRBV10-3	NA	many	TRBJ2-5	CAISGSADFGETQYF	TGTGCCATCAGTGGCTCGGCGGACTTTGGAGAGACCCAGTACTTC
TRBV20-1	NA	many	TRBJ1-6	CSAFSSSYNSPLHF	TGCAGTGCGTTCTCGAGCTCCTATAATTCACCCCTCCACTTT
TRBV6-1	NA	many	TRBJ1-6	CATGSLTSPLHF	TGTGCCACGGGCAGCCTGACTTCACCCCTCCACTTT
TRBV24-1	NA	many	TRBJ2-3	CATSDRRLTDTQYF	TGTGCCACCAGTGACCGAAGACTCACAGATACGCAGTATTTT
TRBV6-1	TRBD2	many	TRBJ2-3	CASSLTSGGADTQYF	TGTGCCAGCAGCTTAACTAGCGGGGGAGCAGATACGCAGTATTTT
TRBV25-1	NA	few	TRBJ1-2	CASSTQSGTVGYTF	TGTGCCAGCAGTACCCAATCCGGGACGGTAGGCTACACCTTC
TRBV27	NA	many	TRBJ2-6	CASSLQGFGANVLTF	TGTGCCAGCAGTTTACAGGGGTTTGGGGCCAACGTCCTGACTTTC
TRBV5-1	TRBD1	many	TRBJ1-1	CASSLQGQGWTEAFF	TGCGCCAGCAGCTTGCAGGGACAGGGATGGACTGAAGCTTTCTTT
TRBV5-1	NA	many	TRBJ2-6	CASSLAASGANVLTF	TGCGCCAGCAGCTTGGCAGCTTCTGGGGCCAACGTCCTGACTTTC